The 20 T cell receptor beta chains in this list originate from one sample, sequenced in a study of CD8+ T cells in alopecia areata. Following extraction, RNA underwent reverse transcription to cDNA, which served as the sequencing template. Assay used: immunoSEQ multiplex PCR; TCRdb lists only in-frame clones, some missing. The sample contains about 250,000 clones, 60% of which appear only once. Stated treatment: oral pan-JAK inhibitor, 5-10 mg twice daily. The sequencing here drew on CD4+ T cells sorted from blood, taken around week 53, from a patient treated with tofacitinib. The source of these receptors is a human donor with alopecia areata.

This chain joins TRBV29-1 and TRBJ2-5, with a weak D call TRBD1 (6 bases). The CDR3 is 13 amino acids. Trimming stripped 5 bases from V and 0 bases from J, with 10 bases between. Germline V gene data show CDR1 as SQVTM and CDR2 as ANQGSEA. The CDR3: CSVPGDNQETQYF. CDR3 sequence (DNA): TGCAGCGTTCCAGGGGACAACCAAGAGACCCAGTACTTC.

This clone was recorded a few times. In nucleotides, the CDR3 is TGTGCCAGCAGCCATCGAGTCCCGAATTCACCCCTCCACTTT. Its protein product is CASSHRVPNSPLHF. The chain carries TRBV4-2 and TRBJ1-6; no firm D call. Germline V gives CDR1 LGHNA, CDR2 YNFKEQ. V shed 3 bases and J shed 7 bases, with 10 bases lying between them. The CDR3 runs 14 residues.

The J gene is TRBJ2-3, the V gene TRBV2, with D perhaps matching TRBD2 (6 bases). The V and J ends lost 6 bases and 0 bases respectively, with 10 bases between them. The CDR3 is 14 amino acids. Germline V gene data show CDR1 as SNHLY and CDR2 as FYNNEI. CDR3 bases: TGTGCCAGCAGGAGGGGACTTAGCACAGATACGCAGTATTTT. Encoded protein: CASRRGLSTDTQYF.

The chain has TRBV29-1 and TRBJ1-1; D remains unclear. Per germline, CDR1 SQVTM and CDR2 ANQGSEA. The CDR3 has 9 residues. V gave up 4 bases and J gave up 5 bases, with 2 bases separating them. The CDR3 reads CSVGTEAFF. The CDR3 nucleotides are TGCAGCGTTGGAACTGAAGCTTTCTTT.

The genes are TRBV2 and TRBJ1-2; no reliable D call. The CDR3 has 11 residues. V was shortened by 5 bases and J by 5 bases, with 6 bases between the two germline ends. CDR1 and CDR2 (germline): SNHLY, FYNNEI. CDR3 DNA: TGTGCCAGCAGTTCTTCTTATGGCTACACCTTC. It encodes CASSSSYGYTF.

The chain links TRBV7-2 to TRBJ1-6; 7 bases map to TRBD1. CDR1 is SGHTA, CDR2 FQGNSA, per germline. V gave up 6 bases and J gave up 6 bases; unmatched junction bases: 8. The CDR3 loop spans 15 amino acids. The CDR3 nucleotides read TGTGCCAGCAGAAACAGCAGGGGGGGTAATTCACCCCTCCACTTT. It yields the protein CASRNSRGGNSPLHF.

The V gene is TRBV7-3, the J gene TRBJ2-1, with 7 bases that match TRBD1. CDR1 and CDR2 (germline): SGHTA, FQGTGA. J gave up 2 bases and V 4 bases, and 8 bases lay outside the gene matches. This CDR3 spans 16 amino acids. The CDR3 loop reads CASSSQTGPPYNEQFF. CDR3 nucleotide sequence: TGTGCCAGCAGCTCACAGACAGGGCCCCCCTACAATGAGCAGTTCTTC. The full variable domain, rest sourced from reference TRBV7-3 and TRBJ2-1, is GAGVSQTPSNKVTEKGKYVELRCDPISGHTALYWYRQSLGQGPEFLIYFQGTGAADDSGLPNDRFFAVRPEGSVSTLKIQRTERGDSAVYLCASSSQTGPPYNEQFFGPGTRLTVL.

Remarks on this clone: Other nucleotide sequences from this sample produce the same CDR3. This chain uses TRBV6-5 with TRBJ2-5, with TRBD1 identical over 7 bases. Germline trimming cut 6 bases from V and 4 bases from J; bases unmatched to any gene: 5. CDR3 length: 13 residues. The V gene's germline CDR1 is MNHEY and CDR2 SVGAGI. CDR3 region: CASRQTGSETQYF. In nucleotides, the CDR3 is TGTGCCAGCAGACAGACAGGGTCAGAGACCCAGTACTTC.

V usage is TRBV6-6 and J usage is TRBJ2-7; 8 bases agree with TRBD1. The V gene end was trimmed by 4 bases and the J gene end by 5 bases; junction bases not matched to a gene: 13. Per germline, CDR1 MNHNY and CDR2 SVGAGI (reference sequence). The CDR3 is made up of 16 amino acids. In nucleotides, the CDR3 is TGTGCCAGCAGTTCCGAAAGAACGGACAGGGCCCACGAGCAGTACTTC. As protein: CASSSERTDRAHEQYF.

This clone was counted a few times. The CDR3 sequence is CASSSRMGSNEKLFF. The CDR3 coding sequence is TGTGCCAGCAGTAGCCGGATGGGAAGCAATGAAAAACTGTTTTTT. The J gene is TRBJ1-4, the V gene TRBV6-6, with D uncertain. Germline CDR1 and CDR2: MNHNY and SVGAGI (reference sequence). The CDR3 length is 15 residues. With 5 bases removed from V and 5 bases from J, the gap between germline ends came to 15 bases.

The genes are TRBV2 and TRBJ2-7; maybe TRBD1 (5 bases). In germline, CDR1 is SNHLY, CDR2 FYNNEI. V was shortened by 3 bases and J by 7 bases, with 16 bases between the two germline ends. The CDR3 totals 14 residues. The DNA for the CDR3 is TGTGCCAGCAGTGACAGGGCCGGTTTTGGAGAGCAGTACTTC. Amino acid sequence: CASSDRAGFGEQYF.

V gene TRBV6-5 combines with J gene TRBJ1-1; no reliable D call. V lost 2 bases to trimming and J lost 5 bases, with 9 bases between them. This CDR3 has 13 residues. CDR1 MNHEY and CDR2 SVGAGI come from the germline V gene. The CDR3 reads CASSYDSGTEAFF. In DNA form, the CDR3 reads TGTGCCAGCAGTTACGATTCGGGGACTGAAGCTTTCTTT.

There are a few counts of this clone. V gene TRBV7-8 combines with J gene TRBJ2-1; unclear D gene. Trimming stripped 2 bases from V and 8 bases from J, with 10 bases between. Germline lookup yields CDR1 SGHVS and CDR2 FQNEAQ. This CDR3 is built from 13 residues. CDR3 nucleotides: TGTGCCAGCAGCTTATATCTTAGGGATGAGCAGTTCTTC. Protein: CASSLYLRDEQFF.

The rearrangement links TRBV4-2 to TRBJ1-6, with no clear D. CDR3 length: 12 amino acids. Per germline, CDR1 LGHNA and CDR2 YNFKEQ. Trimming removed 2 bases from V and 14 bases from J, with 10 bases in between. The CDR3 reads CASSQPLESLHF. CDR3 bases: TGTGCCAGCAGCCAACCTTTGGAGTCCCTCCACTTT.

In its sample, this clone was seen a few times. This chain joins TRBV29-1 and TRBJ1-2, with D possibly being TRBD1 (6 bases). The CDR3 runs to 11 residues. Germline V gene lookup returns CDR1 SQVTM and CDR2 ANQGSEA. V lost 5 bases to trimming and J lost 7 bases, with 11 bases between them. CDR3 coding DNA: TGCAGCGTTTTAAGGGGGATTGGCTACACCTTC. This sequence encodes CSVLRGIGYTF.

The chain carries TRBV13 and TRBJ2-6; D remains ambiguous. The CDR3 totals 16 residues. Germline CDR1 reads PRHDT; CDR2 reads FYEKMQ (reference sequence). V gave up 3 bases and J gave up 0 bases, with 9 bases separating them. CDR3 sequence (DNA): TGTGCCAGCAGCTTTAAGCAACCCTCTGGGGCCAACGTCCTGACTTTC. The encoded protein is CASSFKQPSGANVLTF.

The V and J genes are TRBV7-2 and TRBJ1-1; D not resolved. The germline V gene has CDR1 SGHTA and CDR2 FQGNSA. The ends were cut back, 3 bases at V and 1 base at J, with 6 bases in the middle. The length of the CDR3 is 13 residues. The DNA of the CDR3 is TGTGCCAGCAGCTTGGGGAAGAACACTGAAGCTTTCTTT. Residues: CASSLGKNTEAFF.

In its sample, this clone was seen a few times. This chain connects TRBV29-1 to TRBJ2-6; the match to TRBD2 covers 7 bases. V was clipped by 4 bases and J by 3 bases; unmatched bases: 9. CDR3 length equals 16 residues. The germline gives CDR1 SQVTM, CDR2 ANQGSEA. The DNA of the CDR3 is TGCAGCGTTGGGCCGGCGGGGGTGTTTGGGGCCAACGTCCTGACTTTC. Translation gives CSVGPAGVFGANVLTF.

This clone was counted between two and nine times. The genes are TRBV10-3 and TRBJ2-3; no definite D call. The CDR3 length is 13 residues. The germline gives CDR1 ENHRY, CDR2 SYGVKD. V lost 0 bases to trimming and J lost 3 bases, with 4 bases between them. CDR3 protein: CAISESGTDTQYF. The DNA of the CDR3 is TGTGCCATCAGTGAGTCCGGGACAGATACGCAGTATTTT.

The chain has TRBV7-3 and TRBJ2-7, with TRBD1 as a possible D gene (6 bases). Trimming removed 8 bases from V and 5 bases from J, with 10 bases in between. CDR3 length equals 11 residues. The V gene's germline CDR1 is SGHTA and CDR2 FQGTGA. The CDR3 loop reads CASFTGHEQYF. The CDR3, as DNA: TGTGCCAGCTTTACAGGGCACGAGCAGTACTTC.